The 31 T cell receptor beta chains in this list originate from one sample, sequenced in a study of blood T cell repertoires in COVID-19. TCRdb's table, derived via immunoSEQ multiplex PCR, lists solely in-frame clones and lacks some. The sample lists about 150,000 clones; over 80% were seen once. Sequencing was performed on PBMCs or T cells enriched from blood (not recorded which). The origin of the receptors is a man between 65 and 85 years old who had been exposed to COVID-19.

The gene calls are TRBV2 and TRBJ1-5; TRBD1 aligns across 8 bases. V lost 7 bases to trimming and J lost 1 base; unmatched junction nucleotides: 6. Germline V gene sequence: CDR1 SNHLY, CDR2 FYNNEI. The CDR3 is made up of 15 amino acids. CDR3 in DNA: TGTGCCAGCAACCTTGGGGACAGGAGCAATCAGCCCCAGCATTTT. As protein: CASNLGDRSNQPQHF. The entire variable domain, with the rest obtained from reference TRBV2 and TRBJ1-5, is as follows: EPEVTQTPSHQVTQMGQEVILRCVPISNHLYFYWYRQILGQKVEFLVSFYNNEISEKSEIFDDQFSVERPDGSNFTLKIRSTKLEDSAMYFCASNLGDRSNQPQHFGDGTRLSIL.

This chain uses TRBV3-1 (or the pseudogene TRBV3-2) with TRBJ1-6; TRBD1 is a possible D gene (5 bases). Trimming stripped 1 base from V and 8 bases from J, with 18 bases between. Germline V gene data show CDR1 as LGHDT and CDR2 as YNNKEL (reference sequence). This CDR3 contains 17 residues. Here the CDR3 DNA reads TGTGCCAGCAGCCAAGGGGGGGGGTTCCCGCGAGATTCACCCCTCCACTTT. It yields the protein CASSQGGGFPRDSPLHF.

The V gene is TRBV3-1 (or the pseudogene TRBV3-2), the J gene TRBJ1-4; 8 bases line up with TRBD1. The CDR3 contains 16 residues. Losses at the gene ends were 4 bases for V and 6 bases for J; bases not matched to a gene: 10. CDR1 is LGHDT and CDR2 is YNNKEL in the germline V gene (reference sequence). CDR3 nucleotides: TGTGCCAGCAGCCCAAGGGTTAAGGGACAGGATGAAAAACTGTTTTTT. Translation gives CASSPRVKGQDEKLFF.

The gene calls are TRBV3-1 (or the pseudogene TRBV3-2) and TRBJ2-7; 12 bases line up with TRBD2. After removal of 5 bases from V and 5 bases from J, the junction contained 4 bases not matched to a gene. The CDR3 length is 14 residues. CDR1 is LGHDT, CDR2 YNNKEL, per germline (reference sequence). Written as DNA, the CDR3 is TGTGCCAGCAGCGGTACTAGCGGGAGGAACGAGCAGTACTTC. Translating gives CASSGTSGRNEQYF.

V gene TRBV6-5 combines with J gene TRBJ2-7; TRBD2 aligns across 11 bases. CDR1 MNHEY and CDR2 SVGAGI come from the germline V gene. V lost 5 bases to trimming and J lost 5 bases; unmatched junction nucleotides: 5. The CDR3 contains 14 residues. As DNA, the CDR3 is TGTGCCAGCAGTAAGCTAGCGGGAGGCGACGAGCAGTACTTC. Amino acid sequence: CASSKLAGGDEQYF.

V usage is TRBV7-2 and J usage is TRBJ2-7, with 7 bases lining up with TRBD1. Germline values: CDR1 SGHTA, CDR2 FQGNSA. Losses at the gene ends were 7 bases for V and 2 bases for J; bases not matched to a gene: 5. The CDR3 length is 13 residues. CDR3 residues: CASTDRVAYEQYF. In DNA, the CDR3 is TGTGCCAGCACTGACAGGGTAGCCTACGAGCAGTACTTC.

J is TRBJ2-1 and V is TRBV24-1; TRBD2 matches at 11 bases. This CDR3 has 16 amino acids. The V segment lost 2 bases and the J segment 4 bases; nucleotides outside the gene matches: 3. The germline V gene encodes CDR1 KGHDR and CDR2 SFDVKD. CDR3 sequence reads: CATSDSLAGEYNEQFF. The CDR3 DNA sequence: TGTGCCACCAGTGATTCACTAGCGGGAGAGTACAATGAGCAGTTCTTC.

CDR3 nucleotides: TGTGCCAGCAGCCCTGGACTAGCTGGGGATACGCAGTATTTT. Translated: CASSPGLAGDTQYF. The rearrangement uses TRBV5-4 and TRBJ2-3; 8 bases match TRBD2. The CDR3 is 14 residues long. V lost 4 bases and J lost 6; bases outside the gene matches: 7. Germline V gene lookup returns CDR1 SGHNT and CDR2 YYREEE (reference sequence).

The chain links TRBV10-3 to TRBJ2-1; 9 bases align to TRBD1. Looked up from germline, CDR1 is ENHRY and CDR2 is SYGVKD. There are 16 residues in the CDR3. V gave up 3 bases and J gave up 7 bases; unmatched junction bases: 10. This CDR3 is CAISDPPGQGTNEQFF. The CDR3 DNA is TGTGCCATCAGTGACCCTCCGGGACAGGGTACGAATGAGCAGTTCTTC.

The chain employs TRBV6-2 or TRBV6-3 and TRBJ2-7, with D possibly matching TRBD1 (6 bases). The CDR3 spans 14 residues. Trimming left V 2 bases short and J 3 bases short, with 11 bases between. Per germline, CDR1 MNHEY and CDR2 SVGEGT. The CDR3 loop is CASSYIGTIYEQYF. DNA of the CDR3: TGTGCCAGCAGTTACATCGGGACAATCTACGAGCAGTACTTC.

The rearrangement uses TRBV20-1 and TRBJ1-2; D remains ambiguous. CDR1 is DFQATT and CDR2 is SNEGSKA in the germline V gene (reference sequence). The ends were cut back, 6 bases at V and 8 bases at J, with 13 bases in the middle. The CDR3 is 11 amino acids. CDR3 in amino acids: CSASDGLGYTF. The CDR3 DNA is TGCAGTGCCAGCGACGGCTTGGGCTACACCTTC.

This clone was observed once. The gene calls are TRBV6-2 or TRBV6-3 and TRBJ1-1; weak D call: TRBD1 (5 bases). The length of the CDR3 is 15 residues. V dropped 4 bases and J dropped 1 base, with 13 bases sitting between them. Germline CDR1 and CDR2: MNHEY and SVGEGT. CDR3 protein: CASSSMRTRNTEAFF. The CDR3 region has the DNA TGTGCCAGCAGTTCTATGAGGACAAGGAACACTGAAGCTTTCTTT.

This chain links TRBV4-1 with TRBJ1-2; D gene ambiguous. V shed 1 base and J shed 5 bases, with 14 bases lying between them. The CDR3 covers 15 residues. Germline V gives CDR1 MGHRA, CDR2 YSYEKL. CDR3 loop: CASSQVSTVLYGYTF. As DNA, the CDR3 is TGCGCCAGCAGCCAAGTATCAACGGTATTATATGGCTACACCTTC.

This clone was seen a handful of times. The chain combines TRBV19 with TRBJ1-3; D call uncertain. Germline V gene data show CDR1 as LNHDA and CDR2 as SQIVND (reference sequence). Trimming took off 7 bases at V and 0 bases at J, with 13 bases between the two ends. This CDR3 has 15 amino acids. The CDR3 nucleotides are TGTGCCAGTACTCCACGGAGACCCTCTGGAAACACCATATATTTT. Translating gives CASTPRRPSGNTIYF.

This clone was seen more than once but under ten times. This chain uses TRBV3-1 (or the pseudogene TRBV3-2) with TRBJ2-7; D might be TRBD2 (6 bases). The V gene lost 1 base and the J gene lost 1 base, with 11 bases spanning the gap. From germline, CDR1 is LGHDT and CDR2 YNNKEL (reference sequence). This CDR3 region has 15 residues. CDR3 sequence reads: CASSQAGGASYEQYF. The DNA of the CDR3 is TGTGCCAGCAGCCAAGCGGGCGGGGCGTCCTACGAGCAGTACTTC.

The count of this clone is one. The DNA of the CDR3 is TGTGCCAGCAGCACCCACGGGTCCGGTCAGCCCCAGCATTTT. Translated: CASSTHGSGQPQHF. The chain couples TRBV6-4 to TRBJ1-5, with D unresolved. From germline, CDR1 is MRHNA and CDR2 SNTAGT. V lost 6 bases to trimming and J lost 6 bases, with 15 bases between them. This CDR3 region has 14 residues.

CDR3 in amino acids: CASSQPGGAQGYTF. CDR3 sequence (DNA): TGTGCCAGCAGCCAGCCGGGGGGGGCGCAAGGCTACACCTTC. This chain links TRBV6-2 or TRBV6-3 with TRBJ1-2, with D perhaps TRBD1 (6 bases). The CDR3 runs to 14 residues. CDR1 MNHEY and CDR2 SVGEGT come from the germline V gene. The V end lost 6 bases, the J end lost 8 bases, and 19 bases lay between the germline ends.

This chain uses TRBV9 with TRBJ1-1, with 7 bases matching TRBD1. The CDR3 sequence is 15 residues long. V was pared by 4 bases and J by 0 bases, with 6 bases of the junction left unmatched. CDR1 and CDR2 from the germline V gene are SGDLS and YYNGEE. This CDR3 reads CASSPQGGLNTEAFF. The CDR3 DNA follows: TGTGCCAGCAGCCCCCAGGGGGGATTGAACACTGAAGCTTTCTTT.

This clone appeared a few times. The chain carries TRBV7-2 and TRBJ2-3, with a possible D match to TRBD2 (6 bases). The CDR3 spans 16 residues. The V end lost 5 bases, the J end lost 0 bases, and 15 bases lay between the germline ends. CDR1 SGHTA and CDR2 FQGNSA come from the germline V gene. The CDR3 reads CASSIGTLTSTDTQYF. The CDR3 DNA sequence: TGTGCCAGCAGCATAGGGACTTTAACTAGCACAGATACGCAGTATTTT. Using reference TRBV7-2 and TRBJ2-3 for the parts outside the CDR3, the full variable domain is GAGVSQSPSNKVTEKGKDVELRCDPISGHTALYWYRQSLGQGLEFLIYFQGNSAPDKSGLPSDRFSAERTGGSVSTLTIQRTQQEDSAVYLCASSIGTLTSTDTQYFGPGTRLTVL.

This chain links TRBV6-2 or TRBV6-3 with TRBJ1-2; TRBD1 agrees at 7 bases. This CDR3 has 13 residues. In germline, CDR1 is MNHEY, CDR2 SVGEGT. Trimming cost V 6 bases and J 4 bases; bases outside gene matches: 5. The CDR3 is CASSPGQIYGYTF. The CDR3 DNA sequence: TGTGCCAGCAGCCCGGGACAGATCTATGGCTACACCTTC.

V is TRBV28 and J is TRBJ1-5, with 10 nucleotides matching TRBD1. This CDR3 contains 15 residues. Germline CDR1 and CDR2: MDHEN and SYDVKM. The J segment lost 7 bases and the V segment lost 7 bases, leaving 10 bases of the junction unmatched. CDR3 in DNA: TGTGCCAGCACCCCCGGGACAGGGGCCAGGCAGCCCCAGCATTTT. Translation gives CASTPGTGARQPQHF.

V gene TRBV10-1 combines with J gene TRBJ1-5, with D possibly TRBD1 on 5 matching bases. This CDR3 contains 17 residues. V was shortened by 4 bases and J by 0 bases, with 16 bases between the two germline ends. Germline CDR1 and CDR2: WNHNN and SYGVQD (reference sequence). CDR3: CASSVRAKVNSNQPQHF. CDR3 DNA: TGCGCCAGCAGTGTCAGGGCGAAGGTTAATAGCAATCAGCCCCAGCATTTT.

The chain has TRBV6-1 and TRBJ2-3; TRBD1 matches at 7 bases. The CDR3 has 13 amino acids. The trim removed 2 bases at V and 7 bases at J, leaving 3 bases unmatched. Germline V gene sequence: CDR1 MNHNS, CDR2 SASEGT. The CDR3 region has the DNA TGTGCCAGCAGTGAAAGAGGGGGCCATACGCAGTATTTT. It translates to CASSERGGHTQYF.

V is TRBV7-2 and J is TRBJ1-2; D is undetermined. The CDR3 is 16 amino acids. V lost 4 bases and J 6 bases, leaving 21 bases between the germline ends. CDR1 SGHTA and CDR2 FQGNSA come from the germline V gene. The CDR3 here is CASSSYHGLTWDGYTF. CDR3 bases: TGTGCCAGCAGCTCTTATCACGGACTCACATGGGATGGCTACACCTTC.

This rearrangement joins TRBV27 to TRBJ2-3; D remains unclear. Looked up from germline, CDR1 is MNHEY and CDR2 is SMNVEV (reference sequence). The CDR3 covers 14 residues. V lost 8 bases and J 2 bases, leaving 14 bases between the germline ends. As DNA, the CDR3 is TGTGCCAGCTCGAGGAGCGTCAACACAGATACGCAGTATTTT. It is translated as CASSRSVNTDTQYF.

The genes are TRBV6-4 and TRBJ2-3; 8 bases align to TRBD1. The CDR3 runs to 14 residues. Germline CDR1 and CDR2: MRHNA and SNTAGT. V gave up 4 bases and J gave up 5 bases; unmatched junction bases: 5. CDR3 sequence reads: CASSVNRGIDTQYF. The CDR3 nucleotides read TGTGCCAGCAGTGTAAACAGGGGGATAGATACGCAGTATTTT.

This rearrangement joins TRBV6-5 to TRBJ2-5; tentatively, D is TRBD2 (7 bases). In germline, CDR1 is MNHEY, CDR2 SVGAGI. With 6 bases removed from V and 5 bases from J, the gap between germline ends came to 19 bases. This CDR3 region has 15 residues. Written as DNA, the CDR3 is TGTGCCAGCAGAGGGAAGGGGGGGCGAGTTGAGACCCAGTACTTC. It yields the protein CASRGKGGRVETQYF.

The gene calls are TRBV28 and TRBJ2-3; possible D gene TRBD2, 6 bases. From germline, CDR1 is MDHEN and CDR2 SYDVKM. CDR3 length: 15 amino acids. V was shortened by 6 bases and J by 1 base, with 14 bases between the two germline ends. CDR3 DNA: TGTGCCAGCAGCGCCGGGGGAGCGGGCACAGATACGCAGTATTTT. Translation: CASSAGGAGTDTQYF.

The chain carries TRBV2 and TRBJ2-3, with 7 bases fitting TRBD1. From germline, CDR1 is SNHLY and CDR2 FYNNEI. V trimming: 3 bases; J trimming: 1 base; junction bases outside the gene matches: 7. CDR3 length equals 16 residues. CDR3 protein: CASSESRDSGTDTQYF. The DNA for the CDR3 is TGTGCCAGCAGTGAGAGCCGGGACAGCGGCACAGATACGCAGTATTTT.

This sequence joins TRBV27 and TRBJ1-2; perhaps TRBD1 as D (6 bases). The V gene's germline CDR1 is MNHEY and CDR2 SMNVEV (reference sequence). The CDR3 covers 16 residues. Trimming left V 1 base short and J 0 bases short, with 12 bases between. The CDR3 DNA is TGTGCCAGCAGTTTATGGGGAGGGGGGGCTAACTATGGCTACACCTTC. Translating gives CASSLWGGGANYGYTF.

A few counts support this clone. The chain carries TRBV5-6 and TRBJ2-2; TRBD1 aligns across 11 bases. J lost 2 bases, V lost 5 bases, and 5 bases had no gene match. Looked up from germline, CDR1 is SGHDT and CDR2 is YYEEEE. The CDR3 consists of 16 residues. Here the CDR3 reads CASSPDRGLNTGELFF. For the CDR3, the DNA is TGTGCCAGCAGTCCGGACAGGGGGCTCAACACCGGGGAGCTGTTTTTT. The whole variable domain, filled in from reference TRBV5-6 and TRBJ2-2, reads DAGVTQSPTHLIKTRGQQVTLRCSPKSGHDTVSWYQQALGQGPQFIFQYYEEEERQRGNFPDRFSGHQFPNYSSELNVNALLLGDSALYLCASSPDRGLNTGELFFGEGSRLTVL.